This T cell receptor (beta chain) derives from a study of technical replicates of blood from a few donors. Trimming cost V 3 bases and J 2 bases; bases outside gene matches: 7. This CDR3 comprises 15 residues. CDR1 and CDR2 from the germline V gene are SGDLS and YYNGEE. Method: immunoSEQ multiplex PCR; TCRdb's copy keeps in-frame clones and lacks some. The sample yields about 79,000 clones, about nine tenths seen once. The sequenced material came from T cells isolated from PBMCs. The gene calls are TRBV9 and TRBJ2-7; 8 bases are a match to TRBD2. The clonotype was recovered from a human donor in good health. Some clones in this sample may be carry-over from other donors' samples. CDR3 residues: CASSEAGVATYEQYF. CDR3 nucleotide sequence: TGTGCCAGCAGCGAAGCGGGAGTTGCAACCTACGAGCAGTACTTC.